This record concerns one TCR beta chain sequence. Antigen unknown. The sample is drawn from a study of cytomegalovirus exposure and HLA in healthy donors. The study, taken as a whole, reports: Within an earlier analysis, most TCR beta V segments proved productive either about 90% or about 30% of the time.

The CDR3 sequence is 15 residues long. With V trimmed by 3 bases and J by 4 bases, 4 bases remained unmatched. Per the germline V gene, CDR1 is MNHEY and CDR2 is SMNVEV (reference sequence). PCR was performed using 60 Vbeta and 13 Jbeta primers. Profiled with immunoSEQ multiplex PCR; TCRdb holds only in-frame clones, not every one. The data show approximately 100,000 clones, with less than 85% seen just once and about 7.2% held by the top ten. All the people who gave samples were healthy bone marrow donors. Specimen: PBMCs. This TCR was sampled from a middle-aged man in good health and CMV-seropositive. The chain combines TRBV27 with TRBJ2-7, with 12 bases lining up with TRBD1. CDR3 nucleotides: TGTGCCAGCAGTTTCGCGGGACAGGGGGCGTACGAGCAGTACTTC. Protein sequence: CASSFAGQGAYEQYF.